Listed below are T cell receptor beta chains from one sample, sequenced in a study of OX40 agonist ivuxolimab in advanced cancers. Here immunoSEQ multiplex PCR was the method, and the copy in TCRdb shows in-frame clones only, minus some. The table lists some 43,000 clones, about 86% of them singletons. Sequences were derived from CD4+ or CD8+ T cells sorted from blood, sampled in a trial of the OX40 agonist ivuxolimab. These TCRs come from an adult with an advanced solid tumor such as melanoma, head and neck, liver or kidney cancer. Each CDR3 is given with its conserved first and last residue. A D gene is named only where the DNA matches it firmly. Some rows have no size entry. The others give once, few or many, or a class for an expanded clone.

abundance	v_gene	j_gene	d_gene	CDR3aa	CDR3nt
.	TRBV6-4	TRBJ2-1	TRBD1	CASSDQGQGINEQFF	TGTGCCAGCAGTGACCAGGGACAGGGGATTAATGAGCAGTTCTTC
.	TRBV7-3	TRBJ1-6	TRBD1	CASSRQGQSPLHF	TGTGCCAGCAGTCGACAGGGTCAATCACCCCTCCACTTT
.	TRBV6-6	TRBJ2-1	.	CASSVRAGSYNEQFF	TGTGCCAGCAGTGTCCGGGCCGGCTCCTACAATGAGCAGTTCTTC
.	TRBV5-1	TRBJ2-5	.	CASSLQGRRETQYF	TGCGCCAGCAGCTTACAGGGGAGGAGAGAGACCCAGTACTTC
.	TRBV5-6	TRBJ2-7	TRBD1	CASSPGTGSLVHEQYF	TGTGCCAGCAGCCCCGGGACAGGGTCTTTGGTCCACGAGCAGTACTTC
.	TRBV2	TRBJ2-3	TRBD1	CASSEVAIRDRVPDTQYF	TGTGCCAGCAGTGAAGTTGCGATCCGGGACAGGGTTCCAGATACGCAGTATTTT
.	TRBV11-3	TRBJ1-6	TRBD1	CASSLGGQGMRSPLHF	TGTGCCAGCAGCTTAGGGGGACAGGGGATGAGGTCACCCCTCCACTTT
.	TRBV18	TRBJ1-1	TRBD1	CASSISDRGENTEAFF	TGTGCCAGCTCAATTTCCGACAGGGGAGAGAACACTGAAGCTTTCTTT
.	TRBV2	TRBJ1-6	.	CASSEGGSYNSPLHF	TGTGCCAGCAGTGAGGGGGGCTCCTATAATTCACCCCTCCACTTT
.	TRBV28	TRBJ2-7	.	CASSYPGGEGSEQYF	TGTGCCAGCAGCTACCCCGGGGGTGAGGGGAGTGAGCAGTACTTC
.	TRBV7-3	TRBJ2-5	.	CASSLMGGGGETQYF	TGTGCCAGCAGCTTAATGGGGGGCGGCGGAGAGACCCAGTACTTC
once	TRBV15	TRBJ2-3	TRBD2	CATSQGLAGATDTQYF	TGTGCCACCAGCCAGGGACTAGCGGGAGCTACAGATACGCAGTATTTT
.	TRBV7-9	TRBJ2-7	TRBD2	CASSITGLAYEQYF	TGTGCCAGCAGCATAACGGGACTAGCCTACGAGCAGTACTTC
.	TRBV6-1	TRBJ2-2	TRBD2	CASSLSGSHTGELFF	TGTGCCAGCAGCCTAAGCGGGAGCCACACCGGGGAGCTGTTTTTT
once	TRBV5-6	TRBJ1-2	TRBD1	CASSLAAGQLNYGYTF	TGTGCCAGCAGCTTGGCCGCGGGACAGCTGAACTATGGCTACACCTTC
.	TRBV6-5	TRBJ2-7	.	CASSLSGYEQYF	TGTGCCAGCAGCCTAAGCGGCTACGAGCAGTACTTC
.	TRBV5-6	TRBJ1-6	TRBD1	CASSLGGTGLSPLHF	TGTGCCAGCAGCTTGGGGGGGACAGGGTTATCACCCCTCCACTTT
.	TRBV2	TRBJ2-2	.	CASSPGLWNTGELFF	TGTGCCAGCAGTCCGGGACTCTGGAACACCGGGGAGCTGTTTTTT
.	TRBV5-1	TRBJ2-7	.	CASSFGGGATYEQYF	TGTGCCAGCAGCTTCGGTGGCGGTGCCACCTACGAGCAGTACTTC
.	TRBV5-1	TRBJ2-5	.	CASSFEGGETQYF	TGCGCCAGCAGCTTCGAGGGAGGAGAGACCCAGTACTTC
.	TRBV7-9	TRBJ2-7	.	CASSQDVNEQYF	TGTGCCAGCAGCCAGGACGTAAACGAGCAGTACTTC
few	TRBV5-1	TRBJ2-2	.	CASSPLTGPTGELFF	TGCGCCAGCAGCCCCTTGACAGGCCCCACCGGGGAGCTGTTTTTT
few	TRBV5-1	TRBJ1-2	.	CASSSGNPYGYTF	TGCGCCAGCAGCTCTGGGAATCCCTATGGCTACACCTTC
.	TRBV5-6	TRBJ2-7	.	CASRPGLLGSEQYF	TGTGCCAGCAGACCAGGGCTCCTGGGGAGCGAGCAGTACTTC
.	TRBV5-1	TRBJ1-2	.	CASSLVGDGYTF	TGCGCCAGCAGCTTGGTAGGGGATGGCTACACCTTC
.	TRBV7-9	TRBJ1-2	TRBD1	CASSTTGTGNYGYTF	TGTGCCAGCAGCACAACCGGGACAGGGAACTATGGCTACACCTTC
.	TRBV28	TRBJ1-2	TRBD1	CASSGAGGFGNYGYTF	TGTGCCAGCAGTGGGGCAGGGGGGTTTGGGAACTATGGCTACACCTTC
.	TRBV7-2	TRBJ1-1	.	CASSLARFGVSQMNTEAFF	TGTGCCAGCAGCTTAGCGCGGTTCGGCGTATCCCAAATGAACACTGAAGCTTTCTTT
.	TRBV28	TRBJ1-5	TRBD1	CASSESDRGRNQPQHF	TGTGCCAGCAGTGAATCGGACAGGGGACGTAATCAGCCCCAGCATTTT
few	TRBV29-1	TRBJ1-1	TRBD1	CSVEGQGNTEAFF	TGCAGCGTTGAAGGACAGGGGAACACTGAAGCTTTCTTT
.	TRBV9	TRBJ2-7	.	CASSVGGAVSYEQYF	TGTGCCAGCAGCGTAGGCGGAGCGGTCTCCTACGAGCAGTACTTC
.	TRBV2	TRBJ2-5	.	CASSGKETQYF	TGTGCCAGCAGTGGAAAAGAGACCCAGTACTTC
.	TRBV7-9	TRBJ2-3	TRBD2	CASSRGGEPDTQYF	TGTGCCAGCAGCCGGGGGGGAGAGCCAGATACGCAGTATTTT
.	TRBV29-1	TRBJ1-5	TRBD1	CSAATGINQPQHF	TGCAGCGCCGCGACAGGGATTAATCAGCCCCAGCATTTT
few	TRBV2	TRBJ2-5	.	CASREEGRETQYF	TGTGCCAGCAGAGAGGAGGGAAGGGAGACCCAGTACTTC
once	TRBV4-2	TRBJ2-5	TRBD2	CASSQETGGRETQYF	TGTGCCAGCAGCCAAGAGACGGGGGGGCGGGAGACCCAGTACTTC
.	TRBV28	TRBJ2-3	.	CASSSMSSTDTQYF	TGTGCCAGCAGTTCGATGTCCAGCACAGATACGCAGTATTTT
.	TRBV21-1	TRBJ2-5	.	CASSKVNTSGRGETQYF	TGTGCCAGCAGCAAAGTTAACACTAGCGGGAGAGGGGAGACCCAGTACTTC
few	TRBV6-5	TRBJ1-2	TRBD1	CASRSGQGGDYGYTF	TGTGCCAGCAGATCTGGACAGGGGGGTGACTATGGCTACACCTTC
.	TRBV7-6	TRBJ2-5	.	CASSFRLQETQYF	TGTGCCAGCAGCTTCCGGCTCCAAGAGACCCAGTACTTC
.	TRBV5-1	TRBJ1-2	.	CASSLDGNYGYTF	TGCGCCAGCAGCCTCGACGGGAACTATGGCTACACCTTC
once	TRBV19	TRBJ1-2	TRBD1	CASSIEGQGYGYTF	TGTGCCAGTAGTATAGAAGGACAGGGCTATGGCTACACCTTC
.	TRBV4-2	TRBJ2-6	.	CASSPDSAGANVLTF	TGTGCCAGCAGCCCAGACAGCGCTGGGGCCAACGTCCTGACTTTC
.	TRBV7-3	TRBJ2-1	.	CASSSNRGEQFF	TGTGCCAGCAGCTCCAACCGGGGGGAGCAGTTCTTC
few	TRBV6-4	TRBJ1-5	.	CASSDGSNQPQHF	TGTGCCAGCAGTGACGGTAGCAATCAGCCCCAGCATTTT
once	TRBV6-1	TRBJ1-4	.	CASSEQTEEKLFF	TGTGCCAGCAGTGAACAGACGGAAGAAAAACTGTTTTTT
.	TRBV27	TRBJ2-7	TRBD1	CASSHGQGAISYEQYF	TGTGCCAGCAGCCATGGACAGGGGGCGATTTCCTACGAGCAGTACTTC
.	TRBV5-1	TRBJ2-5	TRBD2	CASSPGTSSETQYF	TGCGCCAGCAGCCCCGGGACTAGCTCGGAGACCCAGTACTTC
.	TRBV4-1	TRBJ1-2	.	CASSQGQGRSNYGYTF	TGCGCCAGCAGCCAAGGCCAGGGTCGAAGTAACTATGGCTACACCTTC
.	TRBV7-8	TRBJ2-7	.	CASSLFETMNEQYF	TGTGCCAGCAGCTTATTTGAGACAATGAACGAGCAGTACTTC
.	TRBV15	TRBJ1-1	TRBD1	CATSRGYGQGNTEAFF	TGTGCCACCAGCAGGGGATACGGACAGGGGAACACTGAAGCTTTCTTT
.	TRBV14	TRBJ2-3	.	CASSQDSAASSTDTQYF	TGTGCCAGCAGCCAAGATTCGGCGGCTTCTAGCACAGATACGCAGTATTTT
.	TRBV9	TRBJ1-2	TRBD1	CASSAGTDVYYGYTF	TGTGCCAGCAGCGCCGGGACAGACGTTTACTATGGCTACACCTTC
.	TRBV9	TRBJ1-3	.	CASSVGVSLPSGNTIYF	TGTGCCAGCAGCGTAGGGGTATCATTGCCCTCTGGAAACACCATATATTTT
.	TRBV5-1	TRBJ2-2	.	CASSLRSGVLTGELFF	TGCGCCAGCAGCTTGCGGAGCGGAGTCCTCACCGGGGAGCTGTTTTTT
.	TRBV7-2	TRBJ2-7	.	CASTVRDGSYEQYF	TGTGCCAGCACCGTTCGGGACGGTTCCTACGAGCAGTACTTC